This T cell receptor (beta chain) was observed in a study of shared clonotypes between healthy human individuals. On the study more broadly: Donors had three CD4 naive, three CD4 memory, two CD8 naive and one CD8 memory plate apiece. Study-wide findings and caveats: Memory subsets generally showed lower estimated richness than naive subsets.

Germline trimming cut 4 bases from V and 6 bases from J; bases unmatched to any gene: 8. The germline V gene has CDR1 SGHDT and CDR2 YYEEEE. The CDR3 is made up of 15 amino acids. Several immunoSEQ 96-well plates shared each subset's DNA, each plate a replicate. Original processing methods: ImmunoSEQ junction-only sequences lacked quality scores, so their filtering differed. Sequenced by immunoSEQ multiplex PCR; TCRdb stores in-frame clones only, minus some. For V, J and clone size, that table is used; D and trimming come from the DNA. Of some 2,000,000 clones listed, 85% to 95% were seen once; the top ten hold more than 0.1%. About this clone: The antigen remains unidentified.

The gene calls are TRBV5-6 and TRBJ2-1; 9 bases match TRBD2. The clonotype comes from a man aged 18-30 years in good health. Sequencing used naive CD4+ T cells sorted from blood. Documented subset: CD45RA+ positively selected. CDR3 in amino acids: CASSPLAGASNEQFF. The CDR3 region has the DNA TGTGCCAGCAGCCCCTTAGCGGGAGCCTCCAATGAGCAGTTCTTC.